One sample yielded the 8 T cell receptor beta chains listed below, sequenced in a study of blood T cells in healthy people across ages. Through a sample-barcoded 5' primer and a J-beta primer mix, a second PCR was run for roughly 6 to 12 cycles. TCRdb re-called the 5' RACE reads through MiXCR, storing one row per CDR3 protein. Of 1,500,000 or so distinct CDR3 sequences in the sample, roughly 64% were seen once. Material for sequencing was blood. These receptors were taken from a man aged 18 to 35 in good health.

This clonotype was seen a few times. The chain links TRBV10-1 to TRBJ2-1, with 13 bases matching TRBD2. V shed 2 bases, J shed 5 bases, and the junction held 9 bases outside the gene matches. In germline, CDR1 is WNHNN, CDR2 SYGVQD (reference sequence). The CDR3 has 18 amino acids. The CDR3 here is CASSEEKRTSGRHNEQFF. Written as DNA, the CDR3 is TGCGCCAGCAGTGAGGAAAAAAGGACTAGCGGGAGACACAATGAGCAGTTCTTC.

The chain has TRBV3-1 and TRBJ2-7; tentative D call: TRBD2 (6 bases). This CDR3 is 15 amino acids long. Trimming removed 4 bases from V and 6 bases from J, with 19 bases in between. Germline V gene lookup returns CDR1 LGHDT and CDR2 YNNKEL (reference sequence). This CDR3 is CASSPQLGTSCEQYF. CDR3 nucleotides: TGTGCCAGCAGCCCACAACTCGGGACTTCTTGCGAGCAGTACTTC.

J is TRBJ1-1 and V is TRBV20-1; D is ambiguous. The CDR3 has 13 amino acids. CDR1 is DFQATT, CDR2 SNEGSKA, per germline (reference sequence). V lost 2 bases and J lost 2, with 9 bases in between. The CDR3 sequence: CSARSSLNTEAFF. The CDR3 nucleotides are TGCAGTGCTAGAAGTTCGCTTAACACTGAAGCTTTCTTT.

The chain employs TRBV20-1 and TRBJ1-1, with TRBD1 as a possible D gene (5 bases). CDR1 and CDR2 (germline): DFQATT, SNEGSKA (reference sequence). This CDR3 region has 14 residues. V lost 0 bases to trimming and J lost 3 bases, with 11 bases between them. CDR3 sequence (DNA): TGCAGTGCTAGAGATTTTCAACAGGACACTGAAGCTTTCTTT. It codes for CSARDFQQDTEAFF.

Of note for this clonotype: At one end the junction does not follow the germline gene, possibly because of a read error. The chain recombines TRBV5-1 with TRBJ2-5; the D call may be TRBD1 or TRBD2 (5 bases each). This CDR3 region has 14 residues. CDR1 is SGHRS, CDR2 YFSETQ, per germline. For the CDR3, the DNA is TGCACCAGCAGCTTGGTAGGGGACGAAGAGACCCAGTACTTC. Protein sequence: CTSSLVGDEETQYF.

V gene TRBV12-3 or TRBV12-4 combines with J gene TRBJ2-7, with D unclear. Trimming shortened V by 6 bases and J by 4 bases, and 13 bases separated the two germline ends. The length of the CDR3 is 13 residues. The CDR3 spells CASSFERLYEQYF. CDR3 coding DNA: TGTGCCAGCAGCTTTGAACGGCTATACGAGCAGTACTTC.

This clonotype has a handful of counts. The rearrangement links TRBV19 to TRBJ2-1; TRBD1 matches 11 bases. V dropped 1 base and J dropped 8; count of bases not matched to a gene: 4. CDR3 length equals 15 residues. Germline values: CDR1 LNHDA, CDR2 SQIVND (reference sequence). Written as DNA, the CDR3 is TGTGCCAGTAGTATAGTAGGACAGGGGGCGTATGAGCAGTTCTTC. Its translation is CASSIVGQGAYEQFF.

The chain combines TRBV7-9 with TRBJ2-4, with 9 positions matching TRBD2. The end of the DNA aligns better with TRBJ2-7, so the J call may be wrong. The germline V gene has CDR1 SEHNR and CDR2 FQNEAQ (reference sequence). CDR3 length: 15 amino acids. CDR3 region: CASSLGGSGSNEQYF. Written as DNA, the CDR3 is TGTGCCAGCAGCTTAGGGGGTAGCGGGAGCAACGAGCAGTACTTC.